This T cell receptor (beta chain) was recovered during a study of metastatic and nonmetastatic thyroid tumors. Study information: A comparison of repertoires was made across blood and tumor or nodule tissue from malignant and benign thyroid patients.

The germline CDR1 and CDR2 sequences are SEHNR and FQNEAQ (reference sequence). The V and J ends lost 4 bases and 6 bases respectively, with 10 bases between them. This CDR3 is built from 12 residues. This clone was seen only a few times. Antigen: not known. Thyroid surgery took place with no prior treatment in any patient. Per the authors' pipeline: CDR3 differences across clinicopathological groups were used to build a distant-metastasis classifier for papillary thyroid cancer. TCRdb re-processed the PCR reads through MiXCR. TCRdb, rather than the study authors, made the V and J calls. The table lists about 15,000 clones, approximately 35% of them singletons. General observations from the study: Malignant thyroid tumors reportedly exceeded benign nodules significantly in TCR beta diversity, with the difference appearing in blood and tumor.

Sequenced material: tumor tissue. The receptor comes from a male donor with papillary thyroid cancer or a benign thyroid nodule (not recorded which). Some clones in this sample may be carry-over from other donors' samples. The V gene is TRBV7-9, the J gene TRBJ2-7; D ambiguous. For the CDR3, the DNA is TGTGCCAGCAGCTCCGACACTCTCGAGCAGTACTTC. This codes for CASSSDTLEQYF.